Below are 21 T cell receptor beta chains sequenced from a single sample in a study of CD8+ T cells in alopecia areata. Extracted from the samples, RNA was reverse transcribed into cDNA to serve as the sequencing template. Produced via immunoSEQ multiplex PCR; TCRdb's table is partial and in-frame only. The table includes under 130,000 clones, approximately 52% detected once. Sequences were obtained from CD4+ T cells sorted from blood. The receptors were gathered from a human donor in good health.

The chain uses TRBV29-1 and TRBJ2-6; TRBD1 is a possible D gene (6 bases). V lost 7 bases and J lost 0, with 13 bases in between. CDR3 length: 15 residues. Germline V CDR1 and CDR2: SQVTM, ANQGSEA. CDR3 DNA: TGCAGCGCTTCGACAGGCGGCTCTGGGGCCAACGTCCTGACTTTC. Protein product: CSASTGGSGANVLTF. Full variable domain (rest looked up from reference TRBV29-1 and TRBJ2-6): SAVISQKPSRDICQRGTSLTIQCQVDSQVTMMFWYRQQPGQSLTLIATANQGSEATYESGFVIDKFPISRPNLTFSTLTVSNMSPEDSSIYLCSASTGGSGANVLTFGAGSRLTVL.

V and J are TRBV29-1 and TRBJ1-2; D perhaps matches TRBD1 (6 bases). The length of the CDR3 is 12 residues. Looked up from germline, CDR1 is SQVTM and CDR2 is ANQGSEA. V was shortened by 7 bases and J by 2 bases, with 11 bases between the two germline ends. The CDR3 coding sequence is TGCAGCGGGGGGCAGGGCAACTATGGCTACACCTTC. It codes for CSGGQGNYGYTF.

This clone was observed a single time. J is TRBJ1-5 and V is TRBV30; a weak D match, TRBD1 (5 bases). V lost 4 bases and J lost 3, with 10 bases in between. The CDR3 is made up of 13 amino acids. CDR1 is GTSNPN and CDR2 is SVGIG in the germline V gene (reference sequence). The CDR3 nucleotides read TGTGCCTGGAATGGAGGGGCCAATCAGCCCCAGCATTTT. This encodes CAWNGGANQPQHF.

This clone was found a few times. As DNA, the CDR3 is TGTGCCAGCAGCTCCCCTCCATTACAGCAAGAGACCCAGTACTTC. It translates to CASSSPPLQQETQYF. The V call is TRBV28, the J call TRBJ2-5; D call uncertain. The CDR3 sequence is 15 residues long. The V gene lost 6 bases and the J gene lost 2 bases, with 16 bases spanning the gap. Looked up from germline, CDR1 is MDHEN and CDR2 is SYDVKM.

The rearrangement joins TRBV5-1 to TRBJ1-5; D call uncertain. This CDR3 has 15 residues. The germline V and J ends were trimmed by 0 bases and 0 bases, with 7 bases remaining between them. Per germline, CDR1 SGHRS and CDR2 YFSETQ. The CDR3 DNA reads TGCGCCAGCAGCTTGGAAGGATGTAGCAATCAGCCCCAGCATTTT. Translation gives CASSLEGCSNQPQHF.

V usage is TRBV15 and J usage is TRBJ2-7, with unresolved D. Germline assignment: CDR1 LNHNV and CDR2 YYDKDF (reference sequence). The CDR3 has 14 residues. V lost 1 base and J 6 bases, leaving 13 bases between the germline ends. This chain's CDR3 is CATSRGGVTGEQYF. CDR3 in DNA: TGTGCCACCAGCAGAGGAGGTGTTACGGGCGAGCAGTACTTC.

This rearrangement joins TRBV18 to TRBJ2-5, with D unresolved. V lost 0 bases and J lost 1, with 6 bases in between. This CDR3 spans 14 amino acids. CDR1 and CDR2 from the germline V gene are KGHSH and LQKENI. DNA for the CDR3: TGTGCCAGCTCACCACCCTACAGCCAAGAGACCCAGTACTTC. This translates into CASSPPYSQETQYF.

The V gene is TRBV5-1, the J gene TRBJ2-2, with D tentatively TRBD1 (5 bases). Germline V lookup: CDR1 SGHRS, CDR2 YFSETQ. V lost 1 base and J 0 bases, leaving 7 bases between the germline ends. The CDR3 runs to 15 residues. CDR3 in amino acids: CASSLTGPNTGELFF. CDR3 DNA: TGCGCCAGCAGCTTGACAGGACCGAACACCGGGGAGCTGTTTTTT.

The V and J genes are TRBV5-1 and TRBJ2-3, with 10 bases identical to TRBD1. The length of the CDR3 is 15 residues. The germline V gene has CDR1 SGHRS and CDR2 YFSETQ. The V gene end was trimmed by 9 bases and the J gene end by 4 bases; junction bases not matched to a gene: 11. CDR3 residues: CATASGTGVPDTQYF. Here the CDR3 DNA reads TGCGCCACCGCCTCGGGGACAGGGGTCCCAGATACGCAGTATTTT.

The chain recombines TRBV29-1 with TRBJ1-5; 10 bases agree with TRBD1. Per the germline V gene, CDR1 is SQVTM and CDR2 is ANQGSEA. After removal of 6 bases from V and 5 bases from J, the junction contained 7 bases not matched to a gene. The CDR3 totals 14 residues. The CDR3 is CSVAGTGVDQPQHF. The CDR3 DNA follows: TGCAGCGTGGCCGGGACAGGGGTAGATCAGCCCCAGCATTTT.

The V call is TRBV12-5, the J call TRBJ2-5; 13 positions match TRBD2. Germline CDR1 is LGHNT and CDR2 is FRNRAP. The CDR3 covers 19 residues. J gave up 2 bases and V 0 bases, and 9 bases lay outside the gene matches. CDR3 region: CASGLVHPGLAGTQETQYF. CDR3 nucleotides: TGTGCTAGTGGTTTGGTACATCCGGGACTAGCGGGGACGCAAGAGACCCAGTACTTC.

The V gene is TRBV19, the J gene TRBJ2-7; no reliable D call. CDR1 is LNHDA and CDR2 is SQIVND in the germline V gene (reference sequence). V lost 2 bases to trimming and J lost 5 bases, with 10 bases between them. The CDR3 extends over 13 amino acids. CDR3: CASSIQQFDEQYF. In nucleotides, the CDR3 is TGTGCCAGTAGTATACAACAGTTCGACGAGCAGTACTTC.

The chain couples TRBV6-5 to TRBJ2-1; D possibly corresponds to TRBD2 (6 bases). The ends were cut back, 0 bases at V and 10 bases at J, with 10 bases in the middle. CDR3 length equals 13 residues. Germline CDR1 MNHEY, CDR2 SVGAGI. The CDR3 protein is CASSYSVLAEQFF. The CDR3 DNA follows: TGTGCCAGCAGTTACTCCGTCCTAGCGGAGCAGTTCTTC.

The sample holds a few counts of this clone. The chain uses TRBV5-1 and TRBJ2-1; D gene ambiguous. CDR3 length equals 14 residues. Germline CDR1 reads SGHRS; CDR2 reads YFSETQ. Trimming pared 10 bases from V and 8 bases from J, leaving 22 bases between. CDR3 sequence: CAHSLEPQAYEQFF. The CDR3 region has the DNA TGCGCCCACAGTTTGGAGCCCCAGGCATATGAGCAGTTCTTC.

The chain links TRBV30 to TRBJ1-1; no firm D call. V lost 0 bases and J 4 bases, leaving 9 bases between the germline ends. The CDR3 sequence is 13 residues long. From germline, CDR1 is GTSNPN and CDR2 SVGIG (reference sequence). The CDR3 DNA follows: TGTGCCTGGAGTGTGCCCCCGGGCACTGAAGCTTTCTTT. Its translation: CAWSVPPGTEAFF.

The chain uses TRBV18 and TRBJ2-1; D is unclear. The CDR3 has 12 residues. In germline, CDR1 is KGHSH, CDR2 LQKENI. The germline V and J ends were trimmed by 5 bases and 4 bases, with 6 bases remaining between them. The CDR3: CASSEIYNEQFF. As DNA, the CDR3 is TGTGCCAGCTCAGAGATATACAATGAGCAGTTCTTC.

This chain links TRBV4-2 with TRBJ2-5, with D hard to call. V was trimmed by 0 bases and J by 4 bases, leaving 9 bases between them. Per germline, CDR1 LGHNA and CDR2 YNFKEQ. The CDR3 has 14 amino acids. CDR3 bases: TGTGCCAGCAGCCAAGATTTAAGCGCAGAGACCCAGTACTTC. Encoded protein: CASSQDLSAETQYF.

V usage is TRBV29-1 and J usage is TRBJ2-3, with D tentatively TRBD1 (5 bases). The V end was cut by 3 bases, the J end by 8 bases, with 27 bases between. CDR1 SQVTM and CDR2 ANQGSEA come from the germline V gene. The CDR3 covers 17 residues. The CDR3 DNA is TGCAGCGTTGATCACAGACAGATATCAATGACCACATTTACGCAGTATTTT. This translates into CSVDHRQISMTTFTQYF.

This chain uses TRBV7-6 with TRBJ2-2; 9 bases are a match to TRBD1. Germline CDR1 is SGHVS and CDR2 is FNYEAQ. V shed 4 bases, J shed 1 base, and the junction held 4 bases outside the gene matches. There are 16 residues in the CDR3. This chain's CDR3 is CASSSPGQGNTGELFF. CDR3 DNA sequence: TGTGCCAGCAGCTCGCCGGGACAGGGGAACACCGGGGAGCTGTTTTTT.

This sequence joins TRBV14 and TRBJ2-4; 10 bases are shared with TRBD1. Looked up from germline, CDR1 is SGHDN and CDR2 is FVKESK. The ends lost 1 base at V and 5 bases at J; junction bases unmatched: 5. The length of the CDR3 is 16 residues. In DNA form, the CDR3 reads TGTGCCAGCAGCCAAGTCTATGGGACAGGGGAAAACATTCAGTACTTC. Amino acids: CASSQVYGTGENIQYF.

This clone was picked up a small number of times. The chain employs TRBV18 and TRBJ2-1, with D maybe TRBD1 (6 bases). The CDR3 loop spans 16 amino acids. Between the trimmed V and J ends, which lost 3 bases and 0 bases, there was a span of 12 bases. Germline values: CDR1 KGHSH, CDR2 LQKENI. CDR3 in DNA: TGTGCCAGCTCACCCGACAGGCTTCTCTCCTACAATGAGCAGTTCTTC. Amino acids: CASSPDRLLSYNEQFF.